The clone carrying this T cell receptor beta chain has more than one count but fewer than ten. Sequenced by immunoSEQ multiplex PCR; TCRdb stores in-frame clones only, minus some. The data show about 380,000 clones, roughly 85% seen once. The record originates from a study of Ad26.COV2.S vaccination and SARS-CoV-2 variants. Regarding treatment: around 19 received Ad26.COV2.S at low or high dose, single or two shots; about 5 received placebo; per-sample allocation not given. Specimens were obtained on day 63 following the first vaccine or placebo injection. The sequenced sample was peripheral blood, obtained in a trial of Ad26.COV2.S vaccine versus placebo. The TCR originated in a person aged 18 to 59 who received the Ad26.COV2.S COVID-19 vaccine or a placebo.

In DNA, the CDR3 is TGTGCCAGCAGCTTCGACAGGGCTAATCAGCCCCAGCATTTT. Translated, it gives CASSFDRANQPQHF. V gene TRBV7-9 combines with J gene TRBJ1-5; 7 bases match TRBD1. Germline V gene lookup returns CDR1 SEHNR and CDR2 FQNEAQ (reference sequence). J was trimmed by 4 bases and V by 3 bases; bases with no gene match: 3. The CDR3 contains 14 residues.